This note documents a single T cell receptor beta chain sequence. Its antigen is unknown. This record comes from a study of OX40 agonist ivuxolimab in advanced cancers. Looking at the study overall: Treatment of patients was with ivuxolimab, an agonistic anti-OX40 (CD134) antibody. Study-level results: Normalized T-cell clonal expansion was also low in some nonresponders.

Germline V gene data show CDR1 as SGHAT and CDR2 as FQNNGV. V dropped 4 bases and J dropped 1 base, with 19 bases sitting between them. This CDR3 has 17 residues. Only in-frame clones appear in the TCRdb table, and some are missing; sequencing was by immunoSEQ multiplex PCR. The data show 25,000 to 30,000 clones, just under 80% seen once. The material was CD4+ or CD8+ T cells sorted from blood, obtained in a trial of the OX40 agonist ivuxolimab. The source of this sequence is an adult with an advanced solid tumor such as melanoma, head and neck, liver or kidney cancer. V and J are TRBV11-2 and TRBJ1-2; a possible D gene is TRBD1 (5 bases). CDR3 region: CASSSWGGLLINYGYTF. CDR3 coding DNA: TGTGCCAGCAGCTCGTGGGGGGGACTCCTGATTAACTATGGCTACACCTTC. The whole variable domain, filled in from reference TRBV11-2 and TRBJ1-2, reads EAGVAQSPRYKIIEKRQSVAFWCNPISGHATLYWYQQILGQGPKLLIQFQNNGVVDDSQLPKDRFSAERLKGVDSTLKIQPAKLEDSAVYLCASSSWGGLLINYGYTFGSGTRLTVV.